The TCR beta chain described here comes from a study of T-cell memory formation after mild COVID-19. On the study more broadly: Clustering of TCRs was largely donor specific. Study results and limitations: Contracting CD4+ clones were located mainly in CM and EM, and CD8+ clones in EMRA.

Remarks on this clonotype: Its target is not known.

The V gene's germline CDR1 is SGHTA and CDR2 FQGTGA. This CDR3 comprises 15 residues. V lost 5 bases, J lost 6 bases, and 4 bases stayed unmatched. TCRdb itself ran the 5' RACE reads through MiXCR, one entry per CDR3 protein. The sample shows roughly 500,000 distinct CDR3 sequences, roughly 20% of them seen only once. Input material: PBMCs or a T cell subset sorted from them (not recorded which). The V and J genes are TRBV7-3 and TRBJ2-1; 13 bases map to TRBD2. This TCR derives from an adult woman who had mild COVID-19 (a few samples of this study predate the infection). Cell type and time point are not known. Written as DNA, the CDR3 is TGTGCCAGCAGCCTGGGACTAGCGGGAACCAATGAGCAGTTCTTC. Translation gives CASSLGLAGTNEQFF.